These T cell receptor beta chains were read from a single sample in a study of blood T cell repertoires in COVID-19. Method: immunoSEQ multiplex PCR; TCRdb's copy keeps in-frame clones and lacks some. This sample carries roughly 380,000 clones, around nine tenths of them seen once, and the ten largest clones take about 1.6%. Material: peripheral blood. The receptors here all came from a woman between 35 and 50 years old with COVID-19, enrolled during active disease. The conserved cysteine and the conserved F or W are not part of the CDR3 here. The order of the fields is V gene, CDR3 protein.

TRBV27 | ASSSQIMVTEAF
TRBV5-1 | ASSLGTGVTRYNEQF
TRBV9 | ASSVGVLGVGYT
TRBV18 | ASSPYLRGVTEAF
TRBV7-8 | ASSLVAGVAETQY
TRBV28 | ASSWVTGEVYGYT
TRBV5-4 | ASSLASRDLGEQY
TRBV7-9 | ASSWGQGRTSSYNSPLH
TRBV6-2/TRBV6-3 | ASSPDSYNEQF
TRBV5-4 | ASSSGLAGPNEQF
TRBV5-8 | ASSLAGQLNYNEQF
TRBV7-9 | ASSSGWEGTEAF
TRBV7-9 | ASSRAVASGSNEQY
TRBV20-1 | SASLGATEAF
TRBV4-3 | ASSSRLGPYEQY
TRBV27 | ASSHRDSGYEQY
TRBV18 | ASSPGQSSYEQY
TRBV3-1/TRBV3-2 | ASSQVLGAGNTIY
TRBV18 | ASLRGLATEAF
TRBV28 | ASSLLTGSGNTIY
TRBV28 | ASSLWQGTEAF
TRBV7-9 | ASSLELAVRSYNEQF
TRBV5-1 | ASSSGTAGNTIY
TRBV10-1 | ASSLTSGPYTDTQY
TRBV9 | ASSVAGGINQPQH
TRBV3-1/TRBV3-2 | ASSQTGTGLGELF
TRBV27 | ASARTTNEKLF
TRBV29-1 | SVEPDRGGNTIY
TRBV27 | ASSLDQGDTEAF
TRBV10-3 | AIRPDRGTGGYEQY
TRBV10-2 | AAAPRQGETQY
TRBV2 | ASRQGNSSPLH
TRBV28 | ASIPSGRGETQY
TRBV28 | ASSLSGTGDNEQY
TRBV12-5 | ASGLRGGRANEKLF
TRBV5-1 | ASSLLPTSGGAGDTQY
TRBV28 | ASSLGGEYGYT
TRBV29-1 | SVPGGGQDEQY
TRBV4-1 | ASSQAGVAYNEQF
TRBV20-1 | SCHSGNTIY
TRBV20-1 | ARDRNTEAF
TRBV4-3 | ASSQIGGDSSYEQY
TRBV6-5 | ASSQSRGNQPQH
TRBV28 | ASTLGGWASGNTIY
TRBV2 | ASSEGTVYNEQF